The T cell receptor beta chain under discussion was sequenced for a study of regulatory T cells in long-lasting Graves disease. Time point denoted: persistent/refractory GD, antithyroid drugs over 5 years with positive TRAb. RNA from PBMCs was the source of the TCR library. The source of the patients was an endocrinology department in Xi'an, China. Study-level points and caveats: Newly diagnosed disease favored TRBV20-1 and TRBJ2-1 over persistent disease. Persistent patients shared thousands of public clonotypes among themselves. Newly diagnosed patients shared fewer, at under 1,000.

In its sample, this clonotype was seen many times. Its antigen is not identified. Trimming removed 7 bases at V and 1 base at J, with 13 bases between. The CDR3 is made up of 14 amino acids. Building the TCR beta libraries relied on iRepertoire HTBI primers, and CDR3 regions underwent Arm-PCR. TCRdb passed the multiplex PCR reads through MiXCR, listing each CDR3 protein once. The sample carries 700,000 or so distinct CDR3 sequences, approximately 29% recorded once. The sequencing used peripheral blood mononuclear cells (PBMCs), collected when the disease was refractory, from a patient treated with antithyroid drugs. The TCR was taken from a female donor with Graves disease. The rearrangement uses TRBV12-3 or TRBV12-4 and TRBJ1-1, with a weak D call TRBD1 (5 bases). The CDR3 DNA follows: TGTGCCAGCACCTTAGGACACCCGAACACTGAAGCTTTCTTT. It is translated as CASTLGHPNTEAFF.